One sample yielded the 13 T cell receptor beta chains listed below, sequenced in a study of blood T cell repertoires in COVID-19 (dated by TCRdb to about 2020). The receptor library was made with the immunoSEQ multiplex PCR assay. The table comes from immuneACCESS by way of TCRdb, which keeps in-frame sequences with V and J called. Part of the clones is missing from these tables; in studies checked, under half for an unresolved V gene and the rest for unknown reasons. This sample is represented by 95,000 to 150,000 clones; more than 80% of them were singletons. The top ten clonotypes cover approximately 3% of the sample. The sequenced sample consisted of peripheral blood. These receptor sequences come from a woman aged 80 or over with COVID-19, enrolled during active disease.

CDR3 DNA sequence: TGCAGCGCACTACAGGGGGGCTTGGGCTATGGCTACACCTTC. Translation gives CSALQGGLGYGYTF. This rearrangement joins TRBV29-1 to TRBJ1-2; 8 nucleotides match TRBD1. The germline V gene encodes CDR1 SQVTM and CDR2 ANQGSEA. The CDR3 covers 14 residues. Unmatched junction bases numbered 11, after V lost 7 bases and J lost 4 bases.

The chain has TRBV5-5 and TRBJ1-5; D is unresolved. The V gene lost 0 bases and the J gene lost 2 bases, with 9 bases spanning the gap. This CDR3 spans 15 amino acids. Germline CDR1 reads SGHKS; CDR2 reads YYEKEE (reference sequence). Here the CDR3 reads CASSLASSGNQPQHF. Here the CDR3 DNA reads TGTGCCAGCAGCTTGGCCAGTAGCGGCAATCAGCCCCAGCATTTT.

This clone was counted a few times. This chain connects TRBV19 to TRBJ2-3, with 7 bases aligning to TRBD1. V lost 6 bases, J lost 6 bases, and 6 bases stayed unmatched. In germline, CDR1 is LNHDA, CDR2 SQIVND (reference sequence). There are 13 residues in the CDR3. The CDR3 nucleotides read TGTGCCAGTAGACCGACAGGGTTCGATACGCAGTATTTT. Translating gives CASRPTGFDTQYF.

The CDR3 nucleotides are TGTGCCAGCTCAGGCTCCGCGTCTAGCAATCAGCCCCAGCATTTT. This encodes CASSGSASSNQPQHF. The V gene is TRBV19, the J gene TRBJ1-5, with D unclear. Germline-derived CDR1 and CDR2 are LNHDA and SQIVND (reference sequence). The CDR3 length is 15 residues. Trimming left V 9 bases short and J 0 bases short, with 15 bases between.

The V call is TRBV9, the J call TRBJ2-1; 9 bases map to TRBD2. This CDR3 has 16 residues. With 0 bases clipped from V and 6 bases from J, the junction kept 7 bases outside the gene matches. CDR1 and CDR2 (germline): SGDLS, YYNGEE. CDR3 nucleotide sequence: TGTGCCAGCAGCGTAGTAGGAGGGACTAGCTTCAATGAGCAGTTCTTC. It yields the protein CASSVVGGTSFNEQFF.

The rearrangement uses TRBV7-8 and TRBJ2-7; tentative D call: TRBD2 (6 bases). Between the trimmed V and J ends, which lost 4 bases and 3 bases, there was a span of 13 bases. Germline CDR1 reads SGHVS; CDR2 reads FQNEAQ. The CDR3 is made up of 14 amino acids. In DNA, the CDR3 is TGTGCCAGCAGCTACCGGGACTTCTTCTACGAGCAGTACTTC. It encodes CASSYRDFFYEQYF.

The rearrangement links TRBV4-2 to TRBJ1-3, with TRBD1 matching over 7 bases. V was pared by 3 bases and J by 0 bases, with 5 bases of the junction left unmatched. The CDR3 consists of 16 residues. Germline CDR1 reads LGHNA; CDR2 reads YNFKEQ. For the CDR3, the DNA is TGTGCCAGCAGCCAGGGACAGTCTAACTCTGGAAACACCATATATTTT. Protein sequence: CASSQGQSNSGNTIYF.

The chain has TRBV10-3 and TRBJ1-1, with D uncertain. The CDR3 is 12 residues long. The germline V gene has CDR1 ENHRY and CDR2 SYGVKD. Trimming took off 6 bases at V and 5 bases at J, with 10 bases between the two ends. CDR3 protein: CAIRGSGTEAFF. CDR3 in DNA: TGTGCCATCAGGGGCAGCGGTACTGAAGCTTTCTTT.

The chain recombines TRBV7-6 with TRBJ2-1, with 8 bases identical to TRBD2. CDR1 and CDR2 (germline): SGHVS, FNYEAQ. Unmatched junction bases numbered 4, after V lost 1 base and J lost 5 bases. The CDR3 length is 15 residues. As DNA, the CDR3 is TGTGCCAGCAGCTTAGGGAGCGGGAGCCACAATGAGCAGTTCTTC. Amino acid sequence: CASSLGSGSHNEQFF.

The CDR3 DNA is TGTGCCAGCAGCTTGATTAGACTTGCCGGCGGGGAGCTGTTTTTT. Translated, it gives CASSLIRLAGGELFF. This chain connects TRBV5-6 to TRBJ2-2; D uncertain. The germline V and J ends were trimmed by 1 base and 7 bases, with 14 bases remaining between them. Germline CDR1 and CDR2: SGHDT and YYEEEE. The CDR3 contains 15 residues.

In this sample, this clone turned up once. The chain is built from TRBV4-2 and TRBJ1-5; D gene unclear. Deletions cut 0 bases from V and 7 bases from J, with 13 bases between. Germline assignment: CDR1 LGHNA and CDR2 YNFKEQ. The CDR3 length is 15 residues. This CDR3 reads CASSQDSRGFQPQHF. CDR3 DNA sequence: TGTGCCAGCAGCCAAGATTCTCGAGGGTTCCAGCCCCAGCATTTT.

The rearrangement joins TRBV18 to TRBJ2-3, with 12 bases matching TRBD2. V trimming: 0 bases; J trimming: 3 bases; junction bases outside the gene matches: 1. Germline V CDR1 and CDR2: KGHSH, LQKENI. This CDR3 is 16 amino acids long. CDR3 nucleotides: TGTGCCAGCTCACCACCTCTAGCGGGAGGGACAGATACGCAGTATTTT. Its protein is CASSPPLAGGTDTQYF. The full variable domain, completed using reference TRBV18 and TRBJ2-3, is NAGVMQNPRHLVRRRGQEARLRCSPMKGHSHVYWYRQLPEEGLKFMVYLQKENIIDESGMPKERFSAEFPKEGPSILRIQQVVRGDSAAYFCASSPPLAGGTDTQYFGPGTRLTVL.

The V gene is TRBV4-3, the J gene TRBJ2-2, with D possibly TRBD1 on 6 matching bases. Trimming removed 3 bases from V and 7 bases from J, with 12 bases in between. Germline V gene sequence: CDR1 LGHNA, CDR2 YSLEER. CDR3 length: 14 amino acids. CDR3 bases: TGCGCCAGCAGCCACGACTTACAGGGCGGGGAGCTGTTTTTT. Translated, it gives CASSHDLQGGELFF.